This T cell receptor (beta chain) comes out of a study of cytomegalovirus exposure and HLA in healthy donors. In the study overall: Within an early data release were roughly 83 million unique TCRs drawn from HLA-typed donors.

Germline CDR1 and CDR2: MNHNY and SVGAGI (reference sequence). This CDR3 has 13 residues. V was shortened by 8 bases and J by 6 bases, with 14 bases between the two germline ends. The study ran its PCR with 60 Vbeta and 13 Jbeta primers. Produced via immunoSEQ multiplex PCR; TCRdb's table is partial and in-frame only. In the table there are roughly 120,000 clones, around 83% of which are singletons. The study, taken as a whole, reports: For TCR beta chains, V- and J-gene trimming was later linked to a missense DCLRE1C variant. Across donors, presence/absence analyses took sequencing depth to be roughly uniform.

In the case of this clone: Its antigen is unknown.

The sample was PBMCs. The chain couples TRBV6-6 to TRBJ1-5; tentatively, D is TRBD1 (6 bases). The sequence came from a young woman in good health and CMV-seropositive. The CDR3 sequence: CASVQGLGQPQHF. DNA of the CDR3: TGTGCCAGCGTTCAGGGGCTGGGTCAGCCCCAGCATTTT.